This T cell receptor beta chain was sequenced for a study of somatic mutations in cytotoxic T cells in rheumatoid arthritis (dated by TCRdb to about 2017). In terms of the full investigation: A FACSAria II or Sony SH800 was used to flow-sort some V beta antibody-stained T-cell populations at nearly 100% purity, and TCRB sequencing was also done on sorted V beta1+ cells. To characterize clonality, the study used TCRB deep sequencing while asking whether somatic mutations are carried by expanded CD8+ T-cell clones in newly diagnosed, untreated rheumatoid arthritis. A total of around 60 rheumatoid arthritis patients and about 20 healthy controls underwent TCRB deep sequencing. Median age was essentially the same in the patient group and the control group.

The immunoSEQ assay was applied to genomic DNA for TCRB CDR3 sequencing. On the authors' methods: The analyses included only productive TCRB rearrangements. Clonality was expressed as a Shannon entropy-based productive clonality index, with each clone defined by a unique TCRB CDR3 sequence. The template counts of each clone relative to the total templates per sample were used to calculate repertoire overlap between two samples. V-gene usage from TCRB sequencing and V-gene usage measured by flow cytometry were correlated (Spearman r of about 0.62). The table was pulled from immuneACCESS by TCRdb, which kept in-frame rearrangements only. Such tables lose some clones; where checked, under half of the loss comes from unresolved V genes, and the rest has no known cause. The DNA gave D and trimming, while V, J and clone size come from that table. For this sample the table gives approximately 10,000 clones, of which 81% were detected only once. More than 15% of the sample goes to the ten largest clones.

The 15 to 20 healthy controls were blood donors whose buffy coats were used; they had a median age of about 51 years (range roughly 20-75), and 45% to 65% were female. CD4+ and CD8+ cells were isolated by positive magnetic bead selection on an AutoMACS, and purity was checked by flow cytometry. Peripheral blood mononuclear cells were obtained using density gradient separation with Ficoll-Paque PLUS. Using Nucleospin Tissue or Tissue XS kits, DNA was extracted from CD4-enriched, CD8-enriched or PBMC samples, with quantification by a Qubit 2.0 fluorometer. Notes on this clone: What this receptor recognizes is not known. Base qualities are not provided; no much larger clone lies one nucleotide away.

Paper-wide results and their limitations: CD8+ T-cell clonality did not differ significantly between rheumatoid arthritis patients and age-matched healthy controls. An increase of CD8+ clonality with age was seen in patients (Spearman r ≈ 0.49) but not in healthy controls. Viral specificity could not be ruled out by absence from virus-specific databases, and the antigen targets of the expanded CD8+ clones remained unknown. In about an eighth of the 65 patients, more than 20% of CD8+ cells belonged to the largest CD8+ clone, while several identical CD8+ TCRB sequences were shared between blood and synovial fluid.

The sequence was obtained from a woman aged 50 to 60 in good health. Sequencing used CD8+ T cells sorted from blood.

The nucleotide sequence is TGCGCCAGCAGCTACGGCAGGGGAAGTGAGCAGTTCTTC. The encoded protein is CASSYGRGSEQFF. The chain joins TRBV5-1 to TRBJ2-1; TRBD1 might be the D gene, on 6 matching bases. CDR1 is given as SGHRS and CDR2 as YFSETQ, both from the germline V gene. The V and J ends are trimmed by 3 bases and 9 bases, leaving 13 bases between them. CDR3 length: 13 amino acids, cysteine to phenylalanine. Only CDR3 DNA is held: 39 bases, read in frame from base 1. The reference TRBV5-1 and TRBJ2-1 proteins fill in what lies around the CDR3, so the full variable domain reads KAGVTQTPRYLIKTRGQQVTLSCSPISGHRSVSWYQQTPGQGLQFLFEYFSETQRNKGNFPGRFSGRQFSNSRSEMNVSTLELGDSALYLCASSYGRGSEQFFGPGTRLTVL.